The entry below describes one TCR beta chain. This clonotype was recorded at least ten times. It has no known antigen specificity. The record has no base qualities; no much larger clone is one base away. These data come from a study of T cells in Graves' hyperthyroidism and ophthalmopathy (dated by TCRdb to the late 2010s). Context from the whole study: Peripheral blood was collected at initial diagnosis, before any treatment. TCR V-J signatures able to tell the groups apart were searched for in a discovery cohort of some 100 patients, of whom roughly 42 had Graves' ophthalmopathy and around 56 had stable Graves' hyperthyroidism. The paper describes TCR Vbeta CDR3 sequencing of fewer than 150 peripheral blood samples, made up of under 50 ophthalmopathy patients, over 70 hyperthyroidism patients and 17 progressor patients. Prospective prediction of ophthalmopathy was tested in an independent validation cohort of fewer than 20 hyperthyroidism patients and 17 patients who later progressed to ophthalmopathy. The approximately 90 discovery patients were divided at random into training and test sets in a 7:3 ratio. Thyroid tissue and blood T-cell repertoires from about 6 Graves' hyperthyroidism patients were also compared in the study. After sampling, hyperthyroidism patients received methimazole starting at 30 mg daily, and ophthalmopathy patients received high-dose intravenous methylprednisolone.

Hyperthyroidism patients were newly diagnosed, had a disease duration of under 2 months, and were aged 18 to 65 years. Patients with uncontrolled infections, other autoimmune diseases, pregnancy or lactation were excluded. Diagnoses were established on the basis of clinical symptoms, serum thyroxine and TRAb, thyroid ultrasound, and orbital computed tomography. Blood from progressor patients was collected at the time of first diagnosis with hyperthyroidism, before any ophthalmopathy symptoms had appeared. Ficoll-Paque density gradient centrifugation was used to isolate PBMCs from about 10 ml of fresh peripheral blood. Progressor patients were defined as those initially diagnosed with Graves' hyperthyroidism in whom ophthalmopathy developed during follow-up. Trizol reagent was used to extract total RNA, and RNA quality was then checked on an Agilent 2100 Bioanalyzer. Amplification of TCR beta CDR3 regions was carried out from RNA transcripts. For the first round of RT-PCR on the TCR CDR3, the HTBI primer set was used together with the Qiagen OneStep RT-PCR kit. Libraries were constructed in a second round of multiplex PCR, after which size selection and purification were performed. Libraries were sequenced paired-end with 100 bp reads on an Illumina HiSeq2000. As for the original processing: SOAPnuke was used to process the raw data, with reads discarded if the reads contained adapters or uncalled bases, had a mean Phred below 15, or lacked an exact constant-primer or identifier match. High-quality paired reads were merged using COPE v1.2.5, and each unique nucleotide sequence was defined as a clonotype. MiTCR v1.1 was used to align the clonotypes against IMGT TRBV, TRBD and TRBJ reference segments. Only V-J combinations with frequency above 0.0001, covering approximately 99% of repertoires, were analysed. The TCS score was defined as F50 (clonal expansion) divided by E x V (chaos), with BLOSUM62-based TCRdist calculated between CDR3 peptides within each V-J. Welch's t-statistics and random forest reduced roughly 540 V-J features to 10 to 15, which were used in a naive Bayes classifier (R e1071). TCRdb reprocessing: public reads trimmed at Q25 with fastp, clones called with MiXCR, in-frame beta chains kept. For every CDR3 protein sequence, its rows merge into one entry that carries the most common genes and DNA. The V and J calls were not made by the authors but by TCRdb's processing. For this sample the table gives approximately 150,000 distinct CDR3 sequences, of which roughly 10% were detected only once. The top ten clones comprise 22% of the sample.

Broad study findings and their caveats: Most expanded thyroid clonotypes (frequency above 0.001) were also detected in blood, a finding suggesting that blood repertoires may reflect thyroid immune responses. Ophthalmopathy was separated from stable hyperthyroidism by a 13 V-J signature model, with over 85% sensitivity and approximately 84% specificity obtained in cross-validation and 80%/75% obtained in testing. No statistical method was used to set the sample size in advance, and investigators knew the group allocation. During validation, the model predicted progression to ophthalmopathy a median of about 6.5 months ahead of onset, with around 71% sensitivity and less than 85% specificity.

This TCR derives from a woman aged 18-29 years with Graves' hyperthyroidism that later progressed to Graves' ophthalmopathy. Sequenced input: blood.

The sequenced DNA is TGCAGTGCTATGGACAGCGGCTTCTCCTACGAGCAGTACTTC. Its amino acids are CSAMDSGFSYEQYF. The chain employs TRBV20-1 and TRBJ2-7; a weak D assignment points to TRBD1 (6 bases agree). V is reduced by 4 bases and J by 0 bases, leaving a spacing of 13 bases between them. Taken from cysteine to phenylalanine, the CDR3 has 14 residues. Of the read, only the CDR3 DNA is kept; its 42 bases are in frame from base 1. The germline V gene (reference sequence) provides CDR1 DFQATT and CDR2 SNEGSKA.